The T cell receptor (beta chain) under discussion was sequenced for a study of T cell responses to AZD1222 COVID-19 vaccine. This table comes from immunoSEQ multiplex PCR, and its TCRdb copy is limited to in-frame clones, with some not included. The table has around 110,000 clones, 80% to 90% seen once; the top ten hold around a tenth. The CDR3 loop spans 13 amino acids. Germline V gives CDR1 MNHEY, CDR2 SVGAGI. V lost 9 bases and J lost 9; bases outside the gene matches: 11. Sequenced here: peripheral blood, sampled on day 0 of AZD1222 vaccination. This TCR was recovered from an adult in good health. This chain links TRBV6-5 with TRBJ2-7; 10 positions agree with TRBD1. CDR3 in amino acids: CARRDRGGGVQYF. For the CDR3, the DNA is TGTGCCAGAAGGGACAGGGGAGGGGGGGTGCAGTACTTC.